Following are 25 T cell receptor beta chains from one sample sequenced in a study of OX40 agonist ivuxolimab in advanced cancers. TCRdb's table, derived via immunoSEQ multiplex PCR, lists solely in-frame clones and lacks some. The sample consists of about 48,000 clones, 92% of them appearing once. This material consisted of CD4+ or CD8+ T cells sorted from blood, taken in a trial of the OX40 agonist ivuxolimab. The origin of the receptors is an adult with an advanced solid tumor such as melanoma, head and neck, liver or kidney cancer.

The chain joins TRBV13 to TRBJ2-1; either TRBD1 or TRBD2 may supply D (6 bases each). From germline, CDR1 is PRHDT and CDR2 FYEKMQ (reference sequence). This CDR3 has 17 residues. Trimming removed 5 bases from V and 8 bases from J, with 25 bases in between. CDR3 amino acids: CASSDTGGSNGGYEQFF. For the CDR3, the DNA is TGTGCCAGCAGCGACACCGGGGGCTCAAATGGAGGCTATGAGCAGTTCTTC.

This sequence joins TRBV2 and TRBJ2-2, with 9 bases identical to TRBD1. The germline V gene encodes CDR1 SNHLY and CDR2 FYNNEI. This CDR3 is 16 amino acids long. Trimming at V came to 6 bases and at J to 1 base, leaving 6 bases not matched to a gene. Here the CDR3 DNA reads TGTGCCAGCAGATTCACAGGGGGCCAGAACACCGGGGAGCTGTTTTTT. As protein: CASRFTGGQNTGELFF.

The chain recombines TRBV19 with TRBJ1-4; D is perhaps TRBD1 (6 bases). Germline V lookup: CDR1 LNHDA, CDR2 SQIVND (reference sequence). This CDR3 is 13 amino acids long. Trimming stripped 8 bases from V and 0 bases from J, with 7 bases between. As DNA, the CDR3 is TGTGCCAGTCGGACAGCAACTAATGAAAAACTGTTTTTT. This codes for CASRTATNEKLFF.

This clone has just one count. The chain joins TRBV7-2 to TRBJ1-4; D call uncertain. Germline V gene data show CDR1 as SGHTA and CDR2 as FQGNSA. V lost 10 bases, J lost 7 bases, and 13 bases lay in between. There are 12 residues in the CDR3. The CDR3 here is CATSEFGEKLFF. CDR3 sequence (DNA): TGTGCCACCTCGGAATTTGGTGAAAAACTGTTTTTT. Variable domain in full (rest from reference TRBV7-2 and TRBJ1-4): GAGVSQSPSNKVTEKGKDVELRCDPISGHTALYWYRQSLGQGLEFLIYFQGNSAPDKSGLPSDRFSAERTGGSVSTLTIQRTQQEDSAVYLCATSEFGEKLFFGSGTQLSVL.

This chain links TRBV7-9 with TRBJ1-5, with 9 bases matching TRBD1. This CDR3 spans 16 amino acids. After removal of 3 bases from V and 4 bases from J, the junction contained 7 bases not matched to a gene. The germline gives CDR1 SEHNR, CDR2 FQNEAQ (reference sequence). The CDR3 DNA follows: TGTGCCAGCAGCTTGGGACAGGGAGATCGAAATCAGCCCCAGCATTTT. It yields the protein CASSLGQGDRNQPQHF.

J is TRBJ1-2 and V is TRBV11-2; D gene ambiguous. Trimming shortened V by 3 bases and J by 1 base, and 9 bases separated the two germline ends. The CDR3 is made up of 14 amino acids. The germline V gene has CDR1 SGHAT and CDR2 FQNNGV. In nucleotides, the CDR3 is TGTGCCAGCAGCTTCCAGTGGGTTAACTATGGCTACACCTTC. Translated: CASSFQWVNYGYTF.

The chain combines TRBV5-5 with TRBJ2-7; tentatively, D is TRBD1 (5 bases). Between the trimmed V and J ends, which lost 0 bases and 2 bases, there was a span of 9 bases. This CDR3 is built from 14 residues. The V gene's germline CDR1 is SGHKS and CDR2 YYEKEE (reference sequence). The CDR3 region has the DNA TGTGCCAGCAGCTTGGACGCAGGGACCTACGAGCAGTACGTC. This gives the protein CASSLDAGTYEQYV.

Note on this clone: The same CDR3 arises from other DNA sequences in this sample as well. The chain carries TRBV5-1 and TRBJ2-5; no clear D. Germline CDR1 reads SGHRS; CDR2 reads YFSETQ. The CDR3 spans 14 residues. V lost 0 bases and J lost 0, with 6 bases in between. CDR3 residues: CASSLERNQETQYF. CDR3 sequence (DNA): TGCGCCAGCAGCTTGGAGAGGAACCAAGAGACCCAGTACTTC.

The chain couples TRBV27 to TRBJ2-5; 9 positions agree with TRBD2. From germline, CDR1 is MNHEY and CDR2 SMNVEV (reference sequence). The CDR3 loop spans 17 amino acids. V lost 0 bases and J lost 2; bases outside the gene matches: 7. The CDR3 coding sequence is TGTGCCAGCAGTTTATCGTGGCTAGCGGGGCGACAAGAGACCCAGTACTTC. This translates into CASSLSWLAGRQETQYF.

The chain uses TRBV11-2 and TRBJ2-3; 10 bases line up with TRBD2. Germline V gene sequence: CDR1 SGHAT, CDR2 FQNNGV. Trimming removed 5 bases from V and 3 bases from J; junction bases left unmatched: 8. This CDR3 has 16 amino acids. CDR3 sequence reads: CASSVSGLAVTDTQYF. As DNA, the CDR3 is TGTGCCAGCAGCGTCAGCGGACTAGCGGTAACAGATACGCAGTATTTT.

CDR3 in amino acids: CASSSPANTGELFF. DNA for the CDR3: TGCGCCAGCAGCTCCCCCGCGAACACCGGGGAGCTGTTTTTT. The chain has TRBV5-1 and TRBJ2-2; D not resolved. The CDR3 runs 14 residues. Trimming left V 3 bases short and J 0 bases short, with 6 bases between. Looked up from germline, CDR1 is SGHRS and CDR2 is YFSETQ. The full variable domain, rest sourced from reference TRBV5-1 and TRBJ2-2, is KAGVTQTPRYLIKTRGQQVTLSCSPISGHRSVSWYQQTPGQGLQFLFEYFSETQRNKGNFPGRFSGRQFSNSRSEMNVSTLELGDSALYLCASSSPANTGELFFGEGSRLTVL.

The CDR3 region has the DNA TGTGCCAGCAGTCCTCTCGGGGACTTAAGCTACACCTTC. Translation gives CASSPLGDLSYTF. The J gene is TRBJ1-2, the V gene TRBV6-6; possible D gene TRBD1, 5 bases. In germline, CDR1 is MNHNY, CDR2 SVGAGI (reference sequence). The V end was cut by 5 bases, the J end by 9 bases, with 16 bases between. This CDR3 has 13 amino acids.

In nucleotides, the CDR3 is TGTGCCAGCAGAAATAAAGACCGTGGGGGGCGCGTCACTGAAGCTTTCTTT. Translating gives CASRNKDRGGRVTEAFF. V and J are TRBV7-6 and TRBJ1-1; tentatively, D is TRBD1 (6 bases). Between the trimmed V and J ends, which lost 6 bases and 4 bases, there was a span of 24 bases. The CDR3 runs to 17 residues. In germline, CDR1 is SGHVS, CDR2 FNYEAQ. Variable domain in full (rest from reference TRBV7-6 and TRBJ1-1): GAGVSQSPRYKVTKRGQDVALRCDPISGHVSLYWYRQALGQGPEFLTYFNYEAQQDKSGLPNDRFSAERPEGSISTLTIQRTEQRDSAMYRCASRNKDRGGRVTEAFFGQGTRLTVV.

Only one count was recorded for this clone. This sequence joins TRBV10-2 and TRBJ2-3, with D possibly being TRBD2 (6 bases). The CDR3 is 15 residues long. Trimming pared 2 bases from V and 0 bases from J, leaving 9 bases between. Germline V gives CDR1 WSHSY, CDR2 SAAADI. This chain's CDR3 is CASSEERVSTDTQYF. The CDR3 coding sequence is TGCGCCAGCAGTGAGGAGCGGGTCAGCACAGATACGCAGTATTTT.

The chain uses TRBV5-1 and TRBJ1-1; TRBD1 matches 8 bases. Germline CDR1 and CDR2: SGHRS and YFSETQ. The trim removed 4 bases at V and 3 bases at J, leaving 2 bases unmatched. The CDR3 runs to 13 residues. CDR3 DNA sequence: TGCGCCAGCAGCCTACAGGGGGACACTGAAGCTTTCTTT. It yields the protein CASSLQGDTEAFF.

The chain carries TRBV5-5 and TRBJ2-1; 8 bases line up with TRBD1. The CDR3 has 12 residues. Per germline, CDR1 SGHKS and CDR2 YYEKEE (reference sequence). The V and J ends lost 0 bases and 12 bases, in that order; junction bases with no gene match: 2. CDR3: CASSLGDRGQFF. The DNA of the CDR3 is TGTGCCAGCAGCTTGGGTGACAGGGGGCAGTTCTTC.

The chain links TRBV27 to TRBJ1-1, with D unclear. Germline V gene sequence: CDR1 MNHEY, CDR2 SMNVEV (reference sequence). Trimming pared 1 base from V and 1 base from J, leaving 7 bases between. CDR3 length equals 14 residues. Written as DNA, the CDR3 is TGTGCCAGCAGTTTATTCGGGGAGAACACTGAAGCTTTCTTT. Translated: CASSLFGENTEAFF.

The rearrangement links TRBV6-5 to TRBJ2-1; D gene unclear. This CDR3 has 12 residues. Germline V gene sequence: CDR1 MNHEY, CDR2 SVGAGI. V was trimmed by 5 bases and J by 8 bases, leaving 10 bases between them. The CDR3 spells CASSSLADEQFF. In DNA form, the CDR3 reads TGTGCCAGCAGTAGCCTGGCGGATGAGCAGTTCTTC.

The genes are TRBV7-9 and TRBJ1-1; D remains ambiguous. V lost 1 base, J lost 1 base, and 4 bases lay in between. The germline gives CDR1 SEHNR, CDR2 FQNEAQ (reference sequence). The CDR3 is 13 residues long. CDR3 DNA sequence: TGTGCCAGCAGCTTAGGGGAGAACACTGAAGCTTTCTTT. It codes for CASSLGENTEAFF.

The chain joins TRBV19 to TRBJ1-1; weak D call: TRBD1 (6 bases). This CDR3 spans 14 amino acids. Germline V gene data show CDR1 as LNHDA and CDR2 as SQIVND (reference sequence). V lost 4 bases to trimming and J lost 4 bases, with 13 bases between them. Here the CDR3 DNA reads TGTGCCAGTAGTAGCGGGGGGGCTAGCACTGAAGCTTTCTTT. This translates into CASSSGGASTEAFF.

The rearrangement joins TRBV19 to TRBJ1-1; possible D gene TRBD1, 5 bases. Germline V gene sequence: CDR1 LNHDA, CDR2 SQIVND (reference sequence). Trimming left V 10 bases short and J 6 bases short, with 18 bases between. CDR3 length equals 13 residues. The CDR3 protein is CATNQGLGAEAFF. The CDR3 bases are TGTGCCACGAACCAGGGATTAGGCGCTGAAGCTTTCTTT.

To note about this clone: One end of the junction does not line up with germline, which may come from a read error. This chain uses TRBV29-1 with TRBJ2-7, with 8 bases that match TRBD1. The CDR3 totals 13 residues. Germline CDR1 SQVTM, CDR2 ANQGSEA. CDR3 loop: CSVGPGGSNEQYF. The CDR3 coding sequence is TGCAGCGTAGGTCCAGGGGGCTCCAACGAGCAGTACTTC.

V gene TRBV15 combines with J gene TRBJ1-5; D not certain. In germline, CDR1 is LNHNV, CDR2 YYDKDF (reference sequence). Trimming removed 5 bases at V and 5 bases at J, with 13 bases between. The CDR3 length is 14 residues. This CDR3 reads CATSPWKGDQPQHF. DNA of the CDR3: TGTGCCACCAGCCCTTGGAAGGGCGATCAGCCCCAGCATTTT.

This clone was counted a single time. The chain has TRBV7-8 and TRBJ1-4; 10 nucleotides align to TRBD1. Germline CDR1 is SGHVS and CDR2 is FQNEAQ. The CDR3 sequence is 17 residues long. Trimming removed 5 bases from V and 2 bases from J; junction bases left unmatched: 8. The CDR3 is CASSTIDRGRTNEKLFF. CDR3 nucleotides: TGTGCCAGCAGCACGATTGACAGGGGGCGGACTAATGAAAAACTGTTTTTT. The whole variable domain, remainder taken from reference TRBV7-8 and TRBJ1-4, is GAGVSQSPRYKVAKRGQDVALRCDPISGHVSLFWYQQALGQGPEFLTYFQNEAQLDKSGLPSDRFFAERPEGSVSTLKIQRTQQEDSAVYLCASSTIDRGRTNEKLFFGSGTQLSVL.

The CDR3 region has the DNA TGTGCTAGTGGACCAGTCAGGGGAACAGATACGCAGTATTTT. Protein: CASGPVRGTDTQYF. The V call is TRBV12-5, the J call TRBJ2-3, with D perhaps TRBD1 (6 bases). CDR1 and CDR2 from the germline V gene are LGHNT and FRNRAP. Trimming removed 6 bases at V and 3 bases at J, with 13 bases between. The CDR3 is 14 residues long.